This T cell receptor (beta chain) was sequenced during a study of blood T cell repertoires in COVID-19 (dated by TCRdb to about 2020). Background on the whole study: The collaborator samples originated in the United States, Italy and Spain and spanned the acute and convalescent phases of COVID-19. The prospective study material was composed of cDNA or gDNA derived from T cells, B-cell-depleted T cells, or PBMCs. Subjects who had been exposed to COVID-19, were actively infected with it, or had recovered from it provided the deeply sampled blood TCRbeta repertoires that made up the dataset. A freely available public database, intended as a resource for researchers studying the immune response to SARS-CoV-2, is where the repertoires were released. The samples were drawn from two sources: the first 160 participants of the ongoing ImmuneRACE study, and fewer than 1,500 subjects contributed by 6 global collaborators. Nearly every sample came with metadata listing a de-identified subject ID, COVID-19 status, age in years and sex. Where available, HLA class I and class II types were taken from metadata supplied by the sample provider and were not determined by assay-based typing.

CDR3 length: 15 amino acids, cysteine to phenylalanine. The retained sequence is limited to the CDR3, 45 bases, with the frame set at the first base. Based on the germline V gene, the CDR1 and CDR2 sequences are MNHEY and SVGAGI. V and J are trimmed by 0 bases and 4 bases, and the gene matches miss 5 bases of the junction. The collaborating institutions used their own protocols to collect whole blood in K2EDTA tubes. For TCRbeta analysis, collaborator samples were shipped as frozen whole blood, as isolated PBMCs, or as DNA extracted from either sample type. TCRbeta CDR3 regions were amplified from genomic DNA by means of the immunoSEQ Assay, a bias-controlled multiplex PCR. On the study's bioinformatics: The number of nucleated cells in each sample was estimated from the amplification of reference gene primers within the assay. To quantify the absolute abundance of each unique TCRbeta CDR3 rearrangement, sequence reads were collapsed and filtered. For each sample, productive Simpson clonality was calculated as the square root of Simpson's diversity index over productive rearrangements. TCRdb took over this immuneACCESS table, retaining in-frame rearrangements with V and J assigned. Such tables are incomplete; in checked studies, under half of the missing clones stem from an unresolved V gene, and the remainder is unexplained. V and J calls and clone size are as listed in that table; D and trimming were resolved from the DNA. For this sample the table gives about 170,000 clones, of which roughly 84% were detected only once. Roughly a tenth of the sample goes to the ten largest clones.

Study-wide findings and limitations: The quantity of clinical and demographic metadata differed by source and by participant and was supplied without curation.

This clone has only a few counts. Its antigen has not been determined. No base quality values were provided; no much bigger clone lies one nucleotide off. This clonotype was obtained from a woman of 80 years or more with active or convalescent COVID-19. The sequenced sample consisted of peripheral blood. This chain is built from TRBV6-5 and TRBJ1-1, with 7 junctional bases fitting TRBD1. The bases are TGTGCCAGCAGTTACTCGACAGGGCTTGGCACTGAAGCTTTCTTT. This encodes CASSYSTGLGTEAFF.